This is a list of T cell receptor beta chains from one sample in a study of cytomegalovirus exposure and HLA in healthy donors. Generated by immunoSEQ multiplex PCR, the TCRdb table keeps only in-frame clones and is missing some. The sample lists roughly 58,000 clones, around 90% seen once, with just over 3% in the top ten. Sequenced material: PBMCs. The receptors come from a man in his late teens or twenties in good health and CMV-seronegative. The CDR3 runs from the conserved cysteine through the conserved F or W. A D gene is named only where the DNA matches it firmly. A row's size may be missing; if present it is once, few, many or a size class.

CDR3	DNA	J	D	V	size
CAIQPRGRKTEAFF	TGTGCCATCCAACCCAGGGGGCGGAAAACTGAAGCTTTCTTT	TRBJ1-1	TRBD1	TRBV6-5	.
CASRTGTEIYSSYNEQFF	TGTGCCAGCAGGACCGGGACAGAGATTTACAGCTCCTACAATGAGCAGTTCTTC	TRBJ2-1	TRBD1	TRBV27	.
CASAPPKGANVLTF	TGTGCCAGCGCGCCCCCAAAGGGGGCCAACGTCCTGACTTTC	TRBJ2-6	.	TRBV19	.
CAISLAGGPLITF	TGTGCCATCAGCTTAGCGGGAGGGCCTTTAATCACCTTC	TRBJ2-7	TRBD2	TRBV10-3	.
CASSLTGAQGGKPQHF	TGTGCCAGCAGCTTGACGGGGGCACAGGGAGGGAAGCCCCAGCATTTT	TRBJ1-5	.	TRBV5-6	.
CASSTSGRTDTQYF	TGTGCCAGCAGCACTAGCGGGAGAACAGATACGCAGTATTTT	TRBJ2-3	TRBD2	TRBV7-3	.
CASTQTGAGNTIYF	TGTGCCAGCACTCAGACAGGGGCTGGAAACACCATATATTTT	TRBJ1-3	TRBD1	TRBV6-6	.
CASRNATNYGYTF	TGTGCCAGCAGGAACGCGACTAACTATGGCTACACCTTC	TRBJ1-2	.	TRBV28	.
CASSFGTVSLYFYEQYF	TGTGCCAGCAGTTTTGGTACAGTAAGCCTCTACTTCTACGAGCAGTACTTC	TRBJ2-7	.	TRBV28	.
CSDGGYFTDTQYF	TGCAGCGACGGAGGTTACTTCACAGATACGCAGTATTTT	TRBJ2-3	.	TRBV29-1	.
CASSLTVAGTSTDTQYF	TGTGCCAGCAGCTTAACCGTAGCGGGGACGAGCACAGATACGCAGTATTTT	TRBJ2-3	TRBD2	TRBV7-6	.
CASSLARKADTQYF	TGCGCCAGCAGCTTGGCTAGAAAGGCAGATACGCAGTATTTT	TRBJ2-3	.	TRBV5-1	few
CASSYPAAGPRELFF	TGTGCCAGCAGTTACCCGGCCGCGGGTCCCCGGGAGCTGTTTTTT	TRBJ2-2	.	TRBV6-5	.
CASSDSLGANIQYF	TGTGCCAGCAGTGACTCCTTAGGGGCCAACATTCAGTACTTC	TRBJ2-4	.	TRBV6-4	.
CSVAFGTGRHQPQHF	TGCAGCGTTGCGTTCGGGACAGGGAGACATCAGCCCCAGCATTTT	TRBJ1-5	TRBD1	TRBV29-1	.
CASSRTGDVAEAFF	TGCGCCAGCAGTCGGACAGGGGATGTCGCTGAAGCTTTCTTT	TRBJ1-1	TRBD1	TRBV5-1	.
CASSYRRGLRNTEAFF	TGTGCCAGCAGCTACCGAAGGGGTTTACGGAACACTGAAGCTTTCTTT	TRBJ1-1	.	TRBV13	.
CASSLGFRTSATNEKLFF	TGTGCCAGCAGCTTAGGATTTAGGACATCTGCAACTAATGAAAAACTGTTTTTT	TRBJ1-4	.	TRBV7-8	.
CASSPSGLGNQPQHF	TGTGCCAGTTCCCCATCAGGGTTGGGCAATCAGCCCCAGCATTTT	TRBJ1-5	.	TRBV19	.
CASSVGSTDTQYF	TGTGCCAGCAGCGTTGGCAGCACAGATACGCAGTATTTT	TRBJ2-3	.	TRBV9	.
CASSLVSTFGVTQYF	TGTGCCAGCAGTTTGGTTTCCACGTTCGGAGTGACCCAGTACTTC	TRBJ2-5	.	TRBV28	.